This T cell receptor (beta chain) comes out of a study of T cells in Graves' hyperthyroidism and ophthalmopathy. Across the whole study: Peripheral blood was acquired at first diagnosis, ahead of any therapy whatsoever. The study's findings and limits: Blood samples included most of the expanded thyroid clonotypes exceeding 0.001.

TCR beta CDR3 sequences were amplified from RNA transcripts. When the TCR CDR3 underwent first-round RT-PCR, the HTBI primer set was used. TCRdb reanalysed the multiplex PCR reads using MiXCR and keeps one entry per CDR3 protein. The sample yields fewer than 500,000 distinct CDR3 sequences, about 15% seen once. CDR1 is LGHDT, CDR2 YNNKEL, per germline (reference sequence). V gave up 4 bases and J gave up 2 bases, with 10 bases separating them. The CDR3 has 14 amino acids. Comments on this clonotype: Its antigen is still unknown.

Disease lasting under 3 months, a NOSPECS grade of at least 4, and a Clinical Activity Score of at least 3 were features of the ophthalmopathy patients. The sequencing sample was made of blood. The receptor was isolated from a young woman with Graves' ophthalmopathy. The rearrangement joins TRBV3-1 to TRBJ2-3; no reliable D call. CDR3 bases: TGTGCCAGCAGCCCCGGCGATACCACAGATACGCAGTATTTT. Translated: CASSPGDTTDTQYF.